This entry concerns a single T cell receptor (beta chain). The specificity of this receptor is unknown. Base quality data are lacking; no much larger clone is found one base away. Looking up the germline V gene yields CDR1 SGHAT and CDR2 FQNNGV. Spanning cysteine to phenylalanine, the CDR3 consists of 14 amino acids. Here the CDR3 DNA is all that survives: 42 bases in frame from base 1. The junction shows trimming of 1 base on V and 6 bases on J, plus 12 bases between the germline ends. In total, 500 to 700 healthy bone marrow donors made up the cohort. At the time of sampling, all cohort members were nominally healthy, though unrecorded immune exposures were likely present. The donor was CMV seropositive and belonged to the group of 250 to 300 seropositive cohort members. Every donor gave a peripheral blood sample, and the peripheral blood mononuclear cells from that sample were used for TCR beta sequencing. The Qiagen DNeasy Blood Extraction Kit was used to extract genomic DNA from the blood cell samples.

The sample is drawn from a study of cytomegalovirus exposure and HLA in healthy donors (TCRdb year 2017). For the study in its entirety: According to an earlier analysis of a few hundred of the donors, roughly 180 million T cells yielded 100 million or so unique TCR beta sequences and less than 300 Gb of sequence data. A later genetic analysis took genome-wide SNP genotypes for about 65% of the 666 donors and used that subset as a discovery cohort. Because of strong linkage in the cohort, a few DR-DQ haplotypes were treated as single units for association and clustering. The later analysis used no new phenotypic data to find candidate immune exposures, relying instead on TCR beta sequences and their occurrence across donors. HLA typing included class I and class II loci at four-digit resolution. An early release that covered several hundred HLA-typed donors contained 250 to 350 gigabases of sequencing data and around 85 million unique TCR sequences. To predict cytomegalovirus infection status, the study combined high-throughput TCR immunosequencing, statistical association of individual TCRs with disease status, and machine learning. The genetic ancestry cluster associated with self-reported Caucasian donors included 81% of the 350 to 500 genotyped donors. Donor age, sex, ethnicity and CMV serostatus were compiled alongside the repertoire data. In addition to the first cohort of approximately 650 subjects, a separate validation cohort of under 150 different subjects was used. All discovery cohort repertoires had been generated on a single sequencing platform. Among some 400 genotyped donors of the cohort, an average of roughly 230,000 unique TCR beta nucleotide sequences was sequenced per donor, of which about 20% were non-productive. To study patterns of TCR occurrence, a later analysis re-analyzed previously published TCR beta repertoires from several hundred donors and added high-resolution HLA genotyping. The aim of the study was to test whether cataloging public T cell receptors could identify signatures of past pathogen exposure. The T cell repertoires of 700 or so subjects were profiled by immunosequencing and related to cytomegalovirus serostatus. The number of typed donors differed by locus: roughly 629-640 for A, B, C, DRB1 and DQB1; 500 to 550 for DQA1; some 610 for DPA1; and some 470 for DPB1. In an earlier analysis of around 540 of the donors, high-throughput TCR beta sequencing was used to judge whether each TCR beta V gene segment behaved as functional or pseudogenic.

Overall results and qualifications from the work: Because counts were too low, seventeen rarely observed V segments, including chromosome 9 orphons, were excluded from the earlier analysis of 587 of the donors. At a false discovery rate of 0.05, a later analysis linked 15,000 to 20,000 TCR beta sequences to specific HLA alleles. V-gene and J-gene trimming of TCR beta chains was associated with a missense DCLRE1C variant in a later genetic analysis, and the association was replicated in an independent cohort. HLA typing was unavailable for some donors at each locus, so association tests used only the typed subset. Correlated functional status among segregating V segments might reflect linkage disequilibrium, but an unknown experimental factor could not be ruled out. The only immune exposure information available for the cohort was CMV serostatus. Strong co-occurrence of HLA alleles, especially DR and DQ, made assigning TCR associations to individual alleles difficult. A cluster of highly shared sequence variants was judged likely to represent a technical artifact of the sequencing pipeline. The classifier was reported to diagnose cytomegalovirus status with high specificity and sensitivity in both the original cohort and the validation cohort. A later analysis found that most CMV-associated TCR beta chains appeared HLA-restricted, with HLA associations seemingly driven largely by CMV exposure. In vitro tests confirmed that a few of the cytomegalovirus-associated TCR beta chains recognize cytomegalovirus antigens. The study listed 150 to 200 TCR beta chains as associated with cytomegalovirus. Most TCR sequences were seen in very few donors, while some public TCRs were found in many individuals. According to a later genetic analysis, donors in an Asian-associated ancestry cluster had fewer N-insertions in productive TCRs than the approximately 630-donor mean. According to a later analysis, TCR association rates differed among HLA loci, with DRB1 alleles showing the most associated TCRs and HLA-C alleles showing the fewest. In an earlier analysis of 587 of the donors, most TCR beta V segments appeared in productive rearrangements about 87% or about 30% of the time, broadly matching IMGT annotations. Sequencing depth was assumed to be roughly uniform across donors in the presence/absence analyses, though that assumption may not hold. In a later analysis, HLA-associated TCR beta chains were found to be more clonally expanded and to have lower generation probabilities than equally common non-associated chains. This cohort had only TCR beta chains sequenced, and the lack of alpha or paired-chain data limited which features could be detected. A later analysis reported that several top co-occurrence clusters appeared linked to parvovirus B19, influenza, CMV and Epstein-Barr virus. A further reported finding was that TCR beta sequences accurately predicted the HLA-A and HLA-B alleles for most subjects in the first cohort. Some IMGT-functional V segments, including TRBV6-2 and TRBV6-3, could not be distinguished by the 87-base-pair reads and were therefore excluded. The authors suggested that the approach could potentially be generalized to other disease states and immunological phenotypes.

Libraries were made using the immunoSEQ multiplex PCR assay. A mixture of 60 forward primers for TCR Vbeta segments and 13 reverse primers for TCR Jbeta segments was used in the multiplex PCR. The CDR3 region of rearranged TCR beta genes was amplified from genomic DNA by a multiplex PCR assay. Amplified TCR beta libraries were sequenced as 87-base-pair reads on the Illumina HiSeq System. Processing in the source paper ran as follows. A later analysis tallied 75 million to 95 million unique TCR beta chains across the 600 to 700 repertoires, and about 12 million of those chains were shared by two or more donors. To remove PCR and sequencing errors, raw reads were error-corrected and collapsed into unique sequences using a nearest-neighbor algorithm that merged closely related sequences. Alignment of CDR3 sequences to IMGT reference sequences was used to assign V, D and J gene segments. For a sequence to be retained, a match of at least six nucleotides to both a V gene segment and a J gene segment was required. Rearrangements were classified as productive when the CDR3 lacked stop codons and remained in frame with V and J, and all other rearrangements were classified as non-productive. CDR3 was defined according to IMGT convention as the region running from the second conserved V-encoded cysteine to the conserved J-encoded phenylalanine. The earlier analysis of 587 of the donors excluded sequences that lacked an unambiguous match to a single V gene segment. An earlier analysis of almost 600 of the donors classified V segments as functional when productive rearrangements were above 56.7% and as segregating when the standard deviation between donors was above 5%. A statistical classification framework was built for diagnosing cytomegalovirus status from the catalog of TCR beta chain sequences. In a later analysis, V and J genes were assigned by comparing TCR nucleotide sequences against IMGT/GENE-DB human TR gene sequences. A later analysis assigned CDR3 sequences and most-parsimonious VDJ recombination scenarios with the TCRdist pipeline. In a later analysis, each TCR beta chain was defined by its CDR3 amino acid sequence together with its V-gene family, and reads without a unique V-gene family were excluded. To address suspected cross-contamination and a sequencing artifact, a later analysis removed over 500 highly shared, low-generation-probability nucleotide sequences. In a later analysis, a clonal expansion index for each public chain was calculated from normalized within-repertoire ranks of inferred template counts. Generation probabilities in a later analysis came from a VDJ recombination model fitted to out-of-frame rearrangements, and those results were checked against IGoR. Hypergeometric tests were used in a later analysis to score TCR-TCR, TCR-HLA and TCR-CMV co-occurrence, with a repertoire-size bias correction applied to the TCR pairs. False discovery rates were estimated in a later analysis by permuting HLA or CMV assignments 20 times. In a later analysis, co-occurring TCRs were grouped with DBSCAN, and TCRdist sequence similarity was added when clustering was performed within HLA-allele-positive subsets. Co-occurrence clustering excluded repertoires with fewer than 30,000 or more than 120,000 public chains, plus five with anomalous nucleotide sharing. TCRdb's version of the immuneACCESS table is confined to in-frame rearrangements and falls short of the full clone set. An unresolved V gene accounts for under half of the shortfall where checked; the remainder is of unknown origin. V and J calls and clone size follow that table, whereas D and trimming were derived from the DNA. This sample is represented by approximately 190,000 clones; around 84% of them were singletons. The ten largest clonotypes hold around 3.5% of the sample.

Sequenced material: PBMCs. The V gene is TRBV11-2 and the J gene is TRBJ1-1; a confident D gene designation cannot be given. The sequence came from a man aged 35-49 years in good health and CMV-seropositive. CDR3 region: CASSLGSGGSEAFF. In nucleotide form, the sequence is TGTGCCAGCAGCTTAGGGTCAGGTGGGTCTGAAGCTTTCTTT.